The present T cell receptor beta chain was sequenced within a study of shared clonotypes between healthy human individuals. Across the whole study: Per donor, three plates held CD4 naive cells, three held CD4 memory, two held CD8 naive and one held CD8 memory.

For this clone: Its specificity is unknown. In the same sample, other DNA sequences code for this CDR3.

Both subsets, CD45RA+ naive and CD45RA-negative memory, were split from the CD4+ cells. Germline V gene data show CDR1 as LNHDA and CDR2 as SQIVND (reference sequence). V dropped 3 bases and J dropped 3 bases, with 10 bases sitting between them. The CDR3 consists of 14 residues. Over several immunoSEQ plates, each subset's genomic DNA was distributed in even portions. TCRdb's copy holds only in-frame clones and misses some; the assay was immunoSEQ multiplex PCR. The sample has about 2.4 million clones, about 92% seen once. Study-level results: Incomplete sequencing of sorted subsets was indicated by rarefaction despite large depth.

This receptor was obtained from a man aged 18 to 30 in good health. The specimen was naive CD4+ T cells sorted from blood. Subset noted: CD45RA+ positively selected. The chain joins TRBV19 to TRBJ2-3; TRBD2 might be the D (7 bases). The DNA for the CDR3 is TGTGCCAGTAGTATGGGGGGGCGTACAGATACGCAGTATTTT. Its translation is CASSMGGRTDTQYF.